The rows below give T cell receptor beta chains drawn from one sample of a study of cytomegalovirus exposure and HLA in healthy donors. Libraries were prepared by immunoSEQ multiplex PCR; TCRdb keeps only in-frame clonotypes and omits some of them. The table includes tens of thousands of clones, approximately 81% detected once. Material: PBMCs. These receptors originate from a woman under 40 in good health and CMV-seropositive. Each CDR3 is given with its conserved first and last residue. The D gene is left open where the match is weak. Not all rows give a size; the values are once, few, many and, for expanded clones, a class.

v_call: TRBV28
j_call: TRBJ2-7
clone_size: .
d_call: TRBD2
cdr3_length: 15
cdr3_nt: TGTGCCAGCAGTTTATTGGGCGGGAGCTCCTACGAGCAGTACTTC
cdr3_aa: CASSLLGGSSYEQYF

v_call: TRBV30
j_call: TRBJ1-2
clone_size: .
d_call: .
cdr3_length: 9
cdr3_nt: TGTGCCTGGCTAGAGGGCTACACCTTC
cdr3_aa: CAWLEGYTF

v_call: TRBV6-5
j_call: TRBJ2-7
clone_size: .
d_call: .
cdr3_length: 13
cdr3_nt: TGTGCCACCCGGGCCAGGGGCCACAACGAGCAGTACTTC
cdr3_aa: CATRARGHNEQYF

v_call: TRBV14
j_call: TRBJ2-2
clone_size: few
d_call: TRBD2
cdr3_length: 17
cdr3_nt: TGTGCCAGCAGCCAAGATATGCTAGCGGTCTCCACCGGGGAGCTGTTTTTT
cdr3_aa: CASSQDMLAVSTGELFF

v_call: TRBV28
j_call: TRBJ2-7
clone_size: .
d_call: .
cdr3_length: 14
cdr3_nt: TGTGCCAGCAGTCGCACGGGGAAACGGTACGAGCAGTACTTC
cdr3_aa: CASSRTGKRYEQYF

v_call: TRBV11-2
j_call: TRBJ2-5
clone_size: many
d_call: TRBD2
cdr3_length: 14
cdr3_nt: TGTGCCAGCAGCCCCAGCGGGAGAGGGGAGACCCAGTACTTC
cdr3_aa: CASSPSGRGETQYF

v_call: TRBV29-1
j_call: TRBJ2-7
clone_size: .
d_call: TRBD2
cdr3_length: 13
cdr3_nt: TGCAGCGTTGTAGAGACTAGCATACACGAGCAGTACTTC
cdr3_aa: CSVVETSIHEQYF

v_call: TRBV30
j_call: TRBJ2-4
clone_size: .
d_call: .
cdr3_length: 17
cdr3_nt: TGTGCCTGGAGTGACAAAGGCGGGGGCATAGCCAAAAACATTCAGTACTTC
cdr3_aa: CAWSDKGGGIAKNIQYF

v_call: TRBV4-1
j_call: TRBJ2-1
clone_size: once
d_call: .
cdr3_length: 16
cdr3_nt: TGCGCCAGCAGCCCAAACGGCCTGATCGCGGTTAATGAGCAGTTCTTC
cdr3_aa: CASSPNGLIAVNEQFF

v_call: TRBV6-1
j_call: TRBJ2-7
clone_size: .
d_call: TRBD2
cdr3_length: 15
cdr3_nt: TGTGCCAGCAGTCGGACTAGCGGGAGCTCCTACGAGCAGTACTTC
cdr3_aa: CASSRTSGSSYEQYF

v_call: TRBV28
j_call: TRBJ1-5
clone_size: .
d_call: .
cdr3_length: 14
cdr3_nt: TGTGCCAGCAGTTTGGAGGGGGGGGGTCAGCCCCAGCATTTT
cdr3_aa: CASSLEGGGQPQHF

v_call: TRBV7-2
j_call: TRBJ1-3
clone_size: .
d_call: .
cdr3_length: 17
cdr3_nt: TGTGCCAGCAGCTTACGGTCCTCCCGGGGGACTGGAAACACCATATATTTT
cdr3_aa: CASSLRSSRGTGNTIYF

v_call: TRBV6-1
j_call: TRBJ1-5
clone_size: .
d_call: TRBD1
cdr3_length: 13
cdr3_nt: TGTGCCCATTCAGGGGGCCTCAATCAGCCCCAGCATTTT
cdr3_aa: CAHSGGLNQPQHF

v_call: TRBV5-8
j_call: TRBJ2-3
clone_size: .
d_call: TRBD2
cdr3_length: 15
cdr3_nt: TGTGCCAGCAGTCAGTTCGCGGGAGGGACAGATACGCAGTATTTT
cdr3_aa: CASSQFAGGTDTQYF

v_call: TRBV11-2
j_call: TRBJ2-6
clone_size: .
d_call: .
cdr3_length: 19
cdr3_nt: TGTGCCAGCCCAGGGAGCAGGGGACACCCACCGTCTGGGGCCAACGTCCTGACTTTC
cdr3_aa: CASPGSRGHPPSGANVLTF

v_call: TRBV7-2
j_call: TRBJ2-1
clone_size: few
d_call: TRBD2
cdr3_length: 14
cdr3_nt: TGTGCCAGCAGCCCCCGGGCTAGCGGCGATGAGCAGTTCTTC
cdr3_aa: CASSPRASGDEQFF